These 29 T cell receptor beta chains originate from one sample sequenced in a study of blood T cell repertoires in COVID-19. Sequencing was performed with immunoSEQ multiplex PCR; in TCRdb, only in-frame clones are kept and a portion is missing. The sample includes about 250,000 clones, 70% to 90% of them seen just once. Sequencing was done on a sample of peripheral blood. These receptors all come from a young man with active or convalescent COVID-19.

The rearrangement links TRBV29-1 to TRBJ1-4; unclear D gene. Trimming stripped 3 bases from V and 7 bases from J, with 3 bases between. CDR1 is SQVTM and CDR2 is ANQGSEA in the germline V gene. This CDR3 spans 10 amino acids. In nucleotides, the CDR3 is TGCAGCGTTGAGGCTGAAAAACTGTTTTTT. Protein sequence: CSVEAEKLFF.

CDR3: CATSDIGGKGTQYF. CDR3 DNA: TGTGCCACCAGTGACATCGGGGGGAAAGGGACCCAGTACTTC. The chain carries TRBV24-1 and TRBJ2-5; 7 bases fit TRBD2. From germline, CDR1 is KGHDR and CDR2 SFDVKD. This CDR3 has 14 amino acids. V lost 4 bases, J lost 7 bases, and 8 bases stayed unmatched.

This clone has just one count. The CDR3 reads CASSAGTGGLPEGYTF. CDR3 bases: TGTGCCAGCAGTGCCGGAACAGGGGGCCTGCCTGAAGGCTACACCTTC. The rearrangement links TRBV6-1 to TRBJ1-2, with 9 positions matching TRBD1. V shed 4 bases, J shed 8 bases, and the junction held 14 bases outside the gene matches. The CDR3 contains 16 residues. CDR1 and CDR2 from the germline V gene are MNHNS and SASEGT.

The chain couples TRBV9 to TRBJ1-4; tentative D call: TRBD1 (6 bases). Germline V gene sequence: CDR1 SGDLS, CDR2 YYNGEE. V lost 0 bases to trimming and J lost 7 bases, with 13 bases between them. This CDR3 contains 15 residues. CDR3 sequence: CASSVARGAGEKLFF. DNA of the CDR3: TGTGCCAGCAGCGTAGCTCGGGGGGCTGGTGAAAAACTGTTTTTT.

This chain joins TRBV9 and TRBJ2-5; possibly TRBD2 for D (5 bases). The CDR3 has 13 amino acids. Trimming cost V 3 bases and J 1 base, with 7 bases left between them. Germline CDR1 SGDLS, CDR2 YYNGEE. The CDR3, as DNA: TGTGCCAGCAGCGCGGGAAGCCAAGAGACCCAGTACTTC. Its translation: CASSAGSQETQYF. The variable domain in full, with the rest retrieved from reference TRBV9 and TRBJ2-5, is DSGVTQTPKHLITATGQRVTLRCSPRSGDLSVYWYQQSLDQGLQFLIQYYNGEERAKGNILERFSAQQFPDLHSELNLSSLELGDSALYFCASSAGSQETQYFGPGTRLLVL.

The CDR3 loop reads CASSLGQGSDEQFF. The CDR3 DNA reads TGCGCCAGCAGCTTGGGACAGGGTAGCGATGAGCAGTTCTTC. The rearrangement uses TRBV5-1 and TRBJ2-1; 7 positions agree with TRBD1. Losses at the gene ends were 0 bases for V and 8 bases for J; bases not matched to a gene: 5. This CDR3 has 14 residues. Germline V gene lookup returns CDR1 SGHRS and CDR2 YFSETQ.

J is TRBJ1-5 and V is TRBV6-5; 7 positions agree with TRBD1. CDR1 and CDR2 from the germline V gene are MNHEY and SVGAGI. Germline trimming cut 4 bases from V and 0 bases from J; bases unmatched to any gene: 3. The CDR3 loop spans 15 amino acids. The CDR3 loop reads CASSSDRISNQPQHF. The CDR3 DNA reads as TGTGCCAGCAGTTCGGACAGGATTAGCAATCAGCCCCAGCATTTT.

This chain connects TRBV19 to TRBJ1-1; D is ambiguous. Trimming removed 8 bases at V and 0 bases at J, with 7 bases between. The CDR3 sequence is 12 residues long. Germline V gene lookup returns CDR1 LNHDA and CDR2 SQIVND (reference sequence). The DNA for the CDR3 is TGTGCCAGTCGAAGCATGAACACTGAAGCTTTCTTT. Translating it yields CASRSMNTEAFF.

The V gene is TRBV7-2, the J gene TRBJ1-3; D gene unclear. The end of the DNA aligns better with TRBJ2-2, so the J call may be wrong. CDR3 length: 13 amino acids. CDR1 is SGHTA and CDR2 is FQGNSA in the germline V gene. The CDR3 sequence: CASKPTGRGELFF. In DNA, the CDR3 is TGTGCCAGCAAACCCACCGGGCGCGGGGAGCTGTTTTTT.

In its sample, this clone was seen once. The V gene is TRBV6-2 or TRBV6-3, the J gene TRBJ2-6; the D gene is possibly TRBD2 (6 bases). This CDR3 spans 15 amino acids. The germline V gene encodes CDR1 MNHEY and CDR2 SVGEGT. The ends were cut back, 6 bases at V and 2 bases at J, with 11 bases in the middle. CDR3 sequence reads: CASSEGGTGANVLTF. As DNA, the CDR3 is TGTGCCAGCAGCGAGGGAGGAACTGGGGCCAACGTCCTGACTTTC.

This clone was recorded once. The junction and the germline gene differ at one end; a read error may be behind it. The chain is built from TRBV2 and TRBJ2-7; 8 bases are shared with TRBD2. This CDR3 contains 14 residues. Germline V gives CDR1 SNHLY, CDR2 FYNNEI. CDR3: CGGGPYEASYEQYF. The CDR3 nucleotides are TGCGGGGGGGGGCCCTACGAGGCCTCCTACGAGCAGTACTTC.

This clone was observed once. The chain couples TRBV9 to TRBJ1-2; the match to TRBD1 covers 8 bases. Germline lookup yields CDR1 SGDLS and CDR2 YYNGEE. CDR3 length equals 16 residues. V shed 6 bases, J shed 1 base, and the junction held 11 bases outside the gene matches. CDR3 coding DNA: TGTGCCAGCAAGAGTGACAGGACAGGGCTTAACTATGGCTACACCTTC. This encodes CASKSDRTGLNYGYTF.

The J gene is TRBJ1-1, the V gene TRBV7-8; 7 nucleotides match TRBD1. After removal of 3 bases from V and 1 base from J, the junction contained 2 bases not matched to a gene. Germline V gene lookup returns CDR1 SGHVS and CDR2 FQNEAQ. The CDR3 loop spans 14 amino acids. CDR3 coding DNA: TGTGCCAGCAGCTTGACAGGGTCGAACACTGAAGCTTTCTTT. Translation gives CASSLTGSNTEAFF.

The chain carries TRBV20-1 and TRBJ2-5; possibly TRBD2 for D (6 bases). The CDR3 extends over 11 amino acids. Deletions cut 3 bases from V and 5 bases from J, with 7 bases between. The V gene's germline CDR1 is DFQATT and CDR2 SNEGSKA (reference sequence). In DNA form, the CDR3 reads TGCAGTGCTAGGGGGGGTGAGACCCAGTACTTC. This gives the protein CSARGGETQYF.

The rearrangement links TRBV3-1 (or the pseudogene TRBV3-2) to TRBJ1-6, with 7 bases that match TRBD1. This CDR3 contains 15 residues. Looked up from germline, CDR1 is LGHDT and CDR2 is YNNKEL (reference sequence). V shed 5 bases, J shed 3 bases, and the junction held 4 bases outside the gene matches. The CDR3 nucleotides read TGTGCCAGCAGCTACAGGGGAGGCTATAATTCACCCCTCCACTTT. Translated: CASSYRGGYNSPLHF.

The chain has TRBV15 and TRBJ1-2; 9 bases fit TRBD1. CDR1 is LNHNV, CDR2 YYDKDF, per germline (reference sequence). The CDR3 is 16 residues long. J gave up 1 base and V 2 bases, and 5 bases lay outside the gene matches. This CDR3 reads CATSRHEDRGNYGYTF. As DNA, the CDR3 is TGTGCCACCAGCAGACATGAGGACAGGGGTAACTATGGCTACACCTTC.

This clone was seen a single time. The chain uses TRBV5-6 and TRBJ2-5, with D tentatively TRBD1 (6 bases). CDR1 SGHDT and CDR2 YYEEEE come from the germline V gene. V was pared by 1 base and J by 4 bases, with 11 bases between. The length of the CDR3 is 14 residues. DNA of the CDR3: TGTGCCAGCAGCTTGTACCAGGGGTTAGAGACCCAGTACTTC. It encodes CASSLYQGLETQYF. Looking up the rest from reference TRBV5-6 and TRBJ2-5 gives the full variable domain: DAGVTQSPTHLIKTRGQQVTLRCSPKSGHDTVSWYQQALGQGPQFIFQYYEEEERQRGNFPDRFSGHQFPNYSSELNVNALLLGDSALYLCASSLYQGLETQYFGPGTRLLVL.

Notes on this clone: One junction end does not reproduce the germline sequence, and a read error may be involved. The gene calls are TRBV6-5 and TRBJ1-1; D remains ambiguous. This CDR3 region has 15 residues. The V gene's germline CDR1 is MNHEY and CDR2 SVGAGI. CDR3 in amino acids: CVSSLLNRGNTEAFF. The CDR3 DNA reads TGTGTCAGCAGCCTTCTCAACCGGGGGAACACTGAAGCTTTCTTT.

The CDR3 DNA is TGTGCCAGCAGTTTATCGATAGCGGCTGGCTACACCTTC. Its translation is CASSLSIAAGYTF. This chain joins TRBV27 and TRBJ1-2; no firm D call. The CDR3 spans 13 residues. Trimming cost V 0 bases and J 7 bases, with 9 bases left between them. Germline CDR1 reads MNHEY; CDR2 reads SMNVEV (reference sequence).

The chain carries TRBV9 and TRBJ2-1; TRBD2 matches at 9 bases. The CDR3 sequence is 16 residues long. Germline CDR1 is SGDLS and CDR2 is YYNGEE. J lost 7 bases, V lost 0 bases, and 8 bases had no gene match. CDR3 nucleotide sequence: TGTGCCAGCAGCGTAGGAGGCGGGAGGGTCAGGAATGAGCAGTTCTTC. This sequence encodes CASSVGGGRVRNEQFF.

The chain has TRBV28 and TRBJ1-2; D uncertain. Germline assignment: CDR1 MDHEN and CDR2 SYDVKM. Trimming cost V 2 bases and J 8 bases, with 12 bases left between them. The CDR3 is 13 amino acids. The CDR3, as DNA: TGTGCCAGCAGTTTACGCCAGGAAGAAGGCTACACCTTC. It translates to CASSLRQEEGYTF.

This clone was seen just once. The V and J genes are TRBV19 and TRBJ1-1, with 7 bases aligning to TRBD1. The CDR3 has 13 residues. Germline V gene sequence: CDR1 LNHDA, CDR2 SQIVND (reference sequence). Trimming at V came to 4 bases and at J to 3 bases, leaving 2 bases not matched to a gene. The chain's CDR3 is CASSRGTDTEAFF. CDR3 in DNA: TGTGCCAGTAGTAGAGGGACAGACACTGAAGCTTTCTTT.

V is TRBV15 and J is TRBJ1-5; 7 bases align to TRBD1. Germline V gene data show CDR1 as LNHNV and CDR2 as YYDKDF (reference sequence). Trimming at V came to 0 bases and at J to 4 bases, leaving 6 bases not matched to a gene. CDR3 length: 16 residues. CDR3 amino acids: CATSREGDSTNQPQHF. In DNA, the CDR3 is TGTGCCACCAGCAGAGAAGGGGACAGTACAAATCAGCCCCAGCATTTT.

This chain uses TRBV3-1 (or the pseudogene TRBV3-2) with TRBJ2-5; 7 positions agree with TRBD1. Germline V gene lookup returns CDR1 LGHDT and CDR2 YNNKEL (reference sequence). V dropped 4 bases and J dropped 4; count of bases not matched to a gene: 6. This CDR3 has 14 residues. CDR3 in amino acids: CASSPTGVAETQYF. CDR3 nucleotide sequence: TGTGCCAGCAGCCCCACAGGGGTCGCAGAGACCCAGTACTTC.

This rearrangement joins TRBV19 to TRBJ2-7; 13 bases agree with TRBD2. The germline gives CDR1 LNHDA, CDR2 SQIVND (reference sequence). This CDR3 region has 15 residues. V shed 1 base, J shed 12 bases, and the junction held 9 bases outside the gene matches. The CDR3 is CASSIGLAGGGRRYF. Here the CDR3 DNA reads TGTGCCAGTAGTATAGGACTAGCGGGAGGAGGCCGGCGGTACTTC.

This rearrangement joins TRBV7-9 to TRBJ2-1, with D perhaps matching TRBD1 (6 bases). Germline loops: CDR1 SEHNR, CDR2 FQNEAQ (reference sequence). Trimming cost V 2 bases and J 4 bases, with 18 bases left between them. The CDR3 has 17 amino acids. The CDR3 coding sequence is TGTGCCAGCAGCTTATCTTTGGCAGGGGAAATATACAATGAGCAGTTCTTC. This translates into CASSLSLAGEIYNEQFF.

The chain joins TRBV9 to TRBJ2-7; 7 bases agree with TRBD2. Germline assignment: CDR1 SGDLS and CDR2 YYNGEE. This CDR3 has 15 amino acids. Trimming cost V 4 bases and J 3 bases; bases outside gene matches: 10. For the CDR3, the DNA is TGTGCCAGCAGCCCAGCCGGGACTACGGTCTACGAGCAGTACTTC. Protein: CASSPAGTTVYEQYF.

The J gene is TRBJ2-1, the V gene TRBV2; 11 nucleotides agree with TRBD2. Germline CDR1 and CDR2: SNHLY and FYNNEI. After removal of 8 bases from V and 8 bases from J, the junction contained 14 bases not matched to a gene. The CDR3 has 16 amino acids. CDR3 sequence: CASRGTSGVIFHEQFF. CDR3 nucleotides: TGTGCCAGCCGGGGGACTAGCGGTGTTATTTTCCATGAGCAGTTCTTC.

The chain links TRBV6-2 or TRBV6-3 to TRBJ2-7, with TRBD2 as a possible D gene (5 bases). The CDR3 runs 13 residues. CDR1 and CDR2 (germline): MNHEY, SVGEGT. The V and J ends lost 1 base and 6 bases respectively, with 10 bases between them. CDR3 nucleotides: TGTGCCAGCAGTTACTGGGAGCGATCCGAGCAGTACTTC. The encoded protein is CASSYWERSEQYF.